This TCR beta chain was identified in a study of long-term antiretroviral therapy in people with HIV. Study in general: The oldest specimens predate the 2015 immediate-ART recommendation by about a decade.

Researchers ran immunoSEQ v3.0 at survey level. This table comes from immunoSEQ multiplex PCR, and its TCRdb copy is limited to in-frame clones, with some not included. The sample yields roughly 42,000 clones, roughly 86% seen once. Germline V gene sequence: CDR1 SGHNT, CDR2 YYREEE (reference sequence). V was pared by 2 bases and J by 0 bases, with 10 bases of the junction left unmatched. There are 20 residues in the CDR3. This TCR was recovered from a woman in her forties or fifties with HIV. The V call is TRBV5-4, the J call TRBJ2-1; TRBD2 matches at 14 bases. The material sequenced was unsorted PBMCs, taken 0.1 years before starting antiretroviral therapy. The CDR3 DNA sequence: TGTGCCAGCAGCTTCCCCCGGACTAGCGGGGGGCGCAGCTCCTACAATGAGCAGTTCTTC. It is translated as CASSFPRTSGGRSSYNEQFF.